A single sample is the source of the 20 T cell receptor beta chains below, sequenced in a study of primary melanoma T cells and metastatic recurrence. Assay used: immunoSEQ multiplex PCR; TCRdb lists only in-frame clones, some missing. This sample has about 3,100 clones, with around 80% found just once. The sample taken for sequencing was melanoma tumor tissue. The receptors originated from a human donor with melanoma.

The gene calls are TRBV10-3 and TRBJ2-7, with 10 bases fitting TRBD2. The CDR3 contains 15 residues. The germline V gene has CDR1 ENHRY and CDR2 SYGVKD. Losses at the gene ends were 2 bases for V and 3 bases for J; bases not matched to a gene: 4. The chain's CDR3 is CAISETSGEVYEQYF. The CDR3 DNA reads TGTGCCATCAGTGAGACTAGCGGGGAGGTCTACGAGCAGTACTTC.

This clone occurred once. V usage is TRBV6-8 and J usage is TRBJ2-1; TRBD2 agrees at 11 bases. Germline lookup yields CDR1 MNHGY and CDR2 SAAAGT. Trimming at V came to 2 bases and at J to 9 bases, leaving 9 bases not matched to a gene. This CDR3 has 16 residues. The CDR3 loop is CASSYGTAGTSGEQFF. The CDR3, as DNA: TGTGCCAGCAGTTACGGGACAGCCGGGACTAGCGGTGAGCAGTTCTTC.

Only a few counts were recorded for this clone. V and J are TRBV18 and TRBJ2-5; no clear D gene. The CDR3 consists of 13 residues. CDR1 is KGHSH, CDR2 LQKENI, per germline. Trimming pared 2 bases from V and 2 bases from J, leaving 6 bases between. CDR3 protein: CASSPEVQETQYF. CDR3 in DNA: TGTGCCAGCTCACCAGAAGTACAAGAGACCCAGTACTTC.

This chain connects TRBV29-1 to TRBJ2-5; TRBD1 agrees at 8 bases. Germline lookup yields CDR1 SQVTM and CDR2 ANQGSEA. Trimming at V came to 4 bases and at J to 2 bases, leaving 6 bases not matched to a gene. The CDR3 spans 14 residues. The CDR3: CSVGIQGVQETQYF. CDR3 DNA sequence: TGCAGCGTTGGGATACAGGGGGTTCAAGAGACCCAGTACTTC.

The CDR3 reads CATSRGQGADTQYF. The CDR3 coding sequence is TGTGCCACCAGCAGAGGACAGGGAGCAGATACGCAGTATTTT. This chain uses TRBV15 with TRBJ2-3; 7 positions agree with TRBD1. The CDR3 has 14 residues. Germline values: CDR1 LNHNV, CDR2 YYDKDF (reference sequence). The trim removed 1 base at V and 4 bases at J, leaving 2 bases unmatched.

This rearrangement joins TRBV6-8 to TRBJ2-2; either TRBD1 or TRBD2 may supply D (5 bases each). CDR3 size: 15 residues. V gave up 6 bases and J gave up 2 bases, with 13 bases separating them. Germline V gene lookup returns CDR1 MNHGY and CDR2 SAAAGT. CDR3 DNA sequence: TGTGCCAGCAGCCCCGGGACGGCTAACACCGGGGAGCTGTTTTTT. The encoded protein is CASSPGTANTGELFF.

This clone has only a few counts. Written as DNA, the CDR3 is TGTGCCAGGAGGACTAGCGGGATCGTGTATACGCAGTATTTT. As protein: CARRTSGIVYTQYF. V and J are TRBV6-8 and TRBJ2-3, with 12 bases that match TRBD2. CDR1 and CDR2 from the germline V gene are MNHGY and SAAAGT. V lost 9 bases, J lost 7 bases, and 8 bases stayed unmatched. This CDR3 is built from 14 residues.

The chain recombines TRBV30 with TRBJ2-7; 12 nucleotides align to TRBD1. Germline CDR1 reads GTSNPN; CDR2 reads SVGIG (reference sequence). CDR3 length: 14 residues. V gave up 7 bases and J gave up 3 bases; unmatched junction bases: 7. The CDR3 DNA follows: TGTGCCTCATCCGGGACAGGGGGCCGCTACGAGCAGTACTTC. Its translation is CASSGTGGRYEQYF.

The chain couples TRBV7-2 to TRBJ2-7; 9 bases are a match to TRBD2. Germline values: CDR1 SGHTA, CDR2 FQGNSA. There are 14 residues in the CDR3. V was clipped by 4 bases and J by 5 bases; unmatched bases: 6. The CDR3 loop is CASSSGLARHEQYF. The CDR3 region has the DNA TGTGCCAGCAGCTCTGGACTAGCGAGACACGAGCAGTACTTC.

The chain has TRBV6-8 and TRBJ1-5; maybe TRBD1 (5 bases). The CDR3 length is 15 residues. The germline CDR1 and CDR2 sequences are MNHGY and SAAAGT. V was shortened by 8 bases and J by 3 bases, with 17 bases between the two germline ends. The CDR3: CASGSRWGTNQPQHF. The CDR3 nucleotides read TGTGCCAGCGGATCACGGTGGGGGACCAATCAGCCCCAGCATTTT.

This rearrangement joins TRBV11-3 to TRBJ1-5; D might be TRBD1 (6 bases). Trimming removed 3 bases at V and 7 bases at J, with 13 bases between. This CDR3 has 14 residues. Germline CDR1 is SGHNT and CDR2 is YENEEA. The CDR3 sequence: CASSFGRGGQPQHF. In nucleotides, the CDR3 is TGTGCCAGCAGCTTTGGCAGGGGCGGCCAGCCCCAGCATTTT.

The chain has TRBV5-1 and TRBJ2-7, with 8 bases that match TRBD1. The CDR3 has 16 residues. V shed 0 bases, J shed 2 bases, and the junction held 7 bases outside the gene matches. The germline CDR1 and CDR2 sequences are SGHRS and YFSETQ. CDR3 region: CASSLGVGQGTYEQYF. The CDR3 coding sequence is TGCGCCAGCAGCTTGGGTGTCGGACAGGGAACCTACGAGCAGTACTTC.

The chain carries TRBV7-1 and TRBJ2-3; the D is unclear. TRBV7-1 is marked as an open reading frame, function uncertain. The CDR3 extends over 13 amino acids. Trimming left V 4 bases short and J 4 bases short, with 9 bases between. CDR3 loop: CASSLGKADTQYF. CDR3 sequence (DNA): TGTGCCAGCAGCTTAGGGAAGGCAGATACGCAGTATTTT.

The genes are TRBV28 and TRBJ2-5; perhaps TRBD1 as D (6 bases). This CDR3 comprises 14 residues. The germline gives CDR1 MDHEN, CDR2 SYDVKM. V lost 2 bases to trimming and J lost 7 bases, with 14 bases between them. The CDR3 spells CASSLLQGVGTQYF. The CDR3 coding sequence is TGTGCCAGCAGTTTACTACAGGGCGTAGGGACCCAGTACTTC. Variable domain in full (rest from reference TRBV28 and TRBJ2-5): DVKVTQSSRYLVKRTGEKVFLECVQDMDHENMFWYRQDPGLGLRLIYFSYDVKMKEKGDIPEGYSVSREKKERFSLILESASTNQTSMYLCASSLLQGVGTQYFGPGTRLLVL.

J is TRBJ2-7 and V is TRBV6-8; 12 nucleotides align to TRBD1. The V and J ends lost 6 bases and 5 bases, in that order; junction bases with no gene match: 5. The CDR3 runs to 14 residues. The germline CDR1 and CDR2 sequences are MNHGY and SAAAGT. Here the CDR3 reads CASSPGTGGHEQYF. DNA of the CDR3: TGTGCCAGCAGCCCCGGGACAGGGGGCCACGAGCAGTACTTC.

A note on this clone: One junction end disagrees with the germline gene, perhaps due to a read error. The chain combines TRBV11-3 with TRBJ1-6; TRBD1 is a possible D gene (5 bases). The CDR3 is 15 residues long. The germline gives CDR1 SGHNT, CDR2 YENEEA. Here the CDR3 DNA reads TGTGCCAGCAGCGTAGACGGACGGGGCTTTTCACCCCTCCACTTT. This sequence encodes CASSVDGRGFSPLHF.

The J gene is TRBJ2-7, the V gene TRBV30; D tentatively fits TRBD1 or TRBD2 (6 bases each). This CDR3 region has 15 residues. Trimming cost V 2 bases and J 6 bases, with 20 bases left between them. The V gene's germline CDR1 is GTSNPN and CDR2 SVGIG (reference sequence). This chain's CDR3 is CAWSLLRTGASEQYF. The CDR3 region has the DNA TGTGCCTGGAGTCTTCTTCGGACGGGGGCTAGCGAGCAGTACTTC.

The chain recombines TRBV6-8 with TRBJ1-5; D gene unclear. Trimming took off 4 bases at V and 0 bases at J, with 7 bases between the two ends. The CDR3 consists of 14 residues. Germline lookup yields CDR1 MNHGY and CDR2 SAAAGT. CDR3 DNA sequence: TGTGCCAGCAGTTTCCGAAATAGCAATCAGCCCCAGCATTTT. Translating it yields CASSFRNSNQPQHF.

In DNA, the CDR3 is TGTGCCAGCAGCCAAGCTATACAGGGGCCCGGAGAAAAACTGTTTTTT. Amino acids: CASSQAIQGPGEKLFF. The rearrangement uses TRBV14 and TRBJ1-4, with TRBD1 identical over 7 bases. V lost 1 base and J lost 8; bases outside the gene matches: 10. The CDR3 contains 16 residues. The V gene's germline CDR1 is SGHDN and CDR2 FVKESK.

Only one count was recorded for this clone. The CDR3: CASRTGGRAKGQQYF. The CDR3, as DNA: TGTGCCAGCAGGACGGGCGGGAGGGCCAAGGGTCAGCAGTACTTC. The chain has TRBV25-1 and TRBJ2-7; 9 bases map to TRBD2. The CDR3 extends over 15 amino acids. Germline CDR1 MGHDK, CDR2 SYGVNS. V gave up 6 bases and J gave up 8 bases; unmatched junction bases: 14.